This T cell receptor (beta chain) was identified during a study of cytomegalovirus exposure and HLA in healthy donors. Germline assignment: CDR1 WSHSY and CDR2 SAAADI. Unmatched junction bases numbered 9, after V lost 3 bases and J lost 8 bases. This CDR3 is built from 15 residues. The PCR contained 60 Vbeta and 13 Jbeta primers. In the source study's methods: About 10 million of roughly 81 million unique TCR beta chains were shared, per a later count. Repertoires were generated with immunoSEQ multiplex PCR, while TCRdb's copy carries only in-frame clones and drops some. D and trimming come from the DNA, and the V and J calls and clone size come from that table. The sample lists 99,000 or so clones; roughly 79% were seen once.

The chain has TRBV10-2 and TRBJ2-3; 9 positions agree with TRBD2. Input material: PBMCs. The TCR sequence derives from a male donor in good health and CMV-seronegative. The CDR3 region has the DNA TGCGCCAGCAGTGAAGCGGGAGGCTGGGCAGTTACGCAGTATTTT. Its translation: CASSEAGGWAVTQYF.